This T cell receptor (beta chain) was sequenced for a study of blood T cell repertoires in COVID-19. CDR3 length equals 16 residues. Germline lookup yields CDR1 SGHNT and CDR2 YENEEA. J was trimmed by 7 bases and V by 1 base; bases with no gene match: 13. Assay: immunoSEQ multiplex PCR; the TCRdb copy retains only in-frame clones and omits some. The repertoire includes more than 90,000 clones, about nine tenths of them detected once, and less than 9.5% sits in the top ten. The count of this clone is one. V is TRBV11-3 and J is TRBJ2-7, with 7 bases that match TRBD2. The source is a human donor in a cohort sampled during active COVID-19. Sequencing was done on a sample of peripheral blood. CDR3 amino acids: CASSLGAGVVEGEQYF. The CDR3 DNA follows: TGTGCCAGCAGCTTAGGGGCGGGAGTAGTAGAGGGGGAGCAGTACTTC.